The source of this T cell receptor (beta chain) is a study of cytomegalovirus exposure and HLA in healthy donors. Study conclusions and caveats: In a later analysis, 16,951 TCR beta sequences were associated with HLA alleles at 0.05 false discovery rate. Roughly even sequencing depth across donors was the assumption behind the presence/absence analyses.

V was pared by 1 base and J by 6 bases, with 2 bases of the junction left unmatched. Germline V gives CDR1 LNHDA, CDR2 SQIVND (reference sequence). The CDR3 is 14 amino acids. Notes on this clone: Its antigen is as yet unknown.

PCR primers comprised 60 Vbeta and 13 Jbeta primers. Only in-frame clones appear in the TCRdb table, and some are missing; sequencing was by immunoSEQ multiplex PCR. The data hold approximately 190,000 clones, with 80% to 85% observed a single time. The TCR was taken from a middle-aged man in good health and CMV-seropositive. The genes are TRBV19 and TRBJ1-5, with 8 nucleotides matching TRBD1. Sequenced sample: PBMCs. The CDR3 coding sequence is TGTGCCAGTAGTATAGCAGGGGGCGGTCAGCCCCAGCATTTT. This codes for CASSIAGGGQPQHF.